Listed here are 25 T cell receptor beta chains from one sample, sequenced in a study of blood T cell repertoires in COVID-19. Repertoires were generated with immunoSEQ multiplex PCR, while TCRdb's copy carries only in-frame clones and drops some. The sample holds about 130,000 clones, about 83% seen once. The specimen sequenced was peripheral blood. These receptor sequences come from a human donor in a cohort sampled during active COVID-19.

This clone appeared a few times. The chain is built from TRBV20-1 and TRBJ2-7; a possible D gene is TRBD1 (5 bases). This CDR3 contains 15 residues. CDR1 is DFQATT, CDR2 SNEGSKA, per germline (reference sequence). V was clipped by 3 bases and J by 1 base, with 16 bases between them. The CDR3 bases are TGCAGTGCTAGTGCCTCCGTCAGGGAATCCTACGAGCAGTACTTC. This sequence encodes CSASASVRESYEQYF.

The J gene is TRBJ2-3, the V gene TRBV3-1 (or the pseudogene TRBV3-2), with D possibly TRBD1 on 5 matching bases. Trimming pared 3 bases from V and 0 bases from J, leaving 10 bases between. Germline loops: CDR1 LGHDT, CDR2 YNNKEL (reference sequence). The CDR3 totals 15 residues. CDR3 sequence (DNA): TGTGCCAGCAGCCAGGGGCCAATTAGCACAGATACGCAGTATTTT. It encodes CASSQGPISTDTQYF.

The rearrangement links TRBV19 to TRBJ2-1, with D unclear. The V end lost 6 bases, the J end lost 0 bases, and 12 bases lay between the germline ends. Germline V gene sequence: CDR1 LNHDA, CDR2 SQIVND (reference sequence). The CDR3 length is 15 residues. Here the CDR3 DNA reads TGTGCCAGTAGCCTTTTGAGTTCCTCCTACAATGAGCAGTTCTTC. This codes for CASSLLSSSYNEQFF.

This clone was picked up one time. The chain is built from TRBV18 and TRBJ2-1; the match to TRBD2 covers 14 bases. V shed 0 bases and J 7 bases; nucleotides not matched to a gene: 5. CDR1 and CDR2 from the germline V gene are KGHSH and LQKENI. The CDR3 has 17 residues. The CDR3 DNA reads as TGTGCCAGCTCACCACCAGGACTAGCGGGGGGCCAAAATGAGCAGTTCTTC. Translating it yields CASSPPGLAGGQNEQFF.

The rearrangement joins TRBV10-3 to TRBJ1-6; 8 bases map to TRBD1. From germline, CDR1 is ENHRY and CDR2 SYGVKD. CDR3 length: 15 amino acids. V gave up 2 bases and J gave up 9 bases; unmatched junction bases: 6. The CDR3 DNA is TGTGCCATCAGTGAGACGGACAGGGTCCTTTCACCCCTCCACTTT. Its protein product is CAISETDRVLSPLHF.

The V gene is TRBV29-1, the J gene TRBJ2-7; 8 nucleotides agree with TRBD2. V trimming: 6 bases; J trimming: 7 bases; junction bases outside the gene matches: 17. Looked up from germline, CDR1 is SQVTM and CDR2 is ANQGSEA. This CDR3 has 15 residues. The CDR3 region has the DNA TGCAGCGTGACATTAACGGGGGGGCCAACGAGGGAGCAGTACTTC. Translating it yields CSVTLTGGPTREQYF.

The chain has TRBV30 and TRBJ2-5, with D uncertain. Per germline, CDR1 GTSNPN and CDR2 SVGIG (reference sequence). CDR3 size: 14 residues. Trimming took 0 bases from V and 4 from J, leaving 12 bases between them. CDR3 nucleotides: TGTGCCTGGAGTGTAAGCCCTCGGGTAGAGACCCAGTACTTC. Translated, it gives CAWSVSPRVETQYF.

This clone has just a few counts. The CDR3 bases are TGCAGCGTCCAACTAGCGGGGGGCTTACAAGAGACCCAGTACTTC. Amino acid sequence: CSVQLAGGLQETQYF. The chain uses TRBV29-1 and TRBJ2-5; TRBD2 matches at 12 bases. Germline CDR1 is SQVTM and CDR2 is ANQGSEA. The CDR3 is made up of 15 amino acids. The V and J ends lost 6 bases and 2 bases, in that order; junction bases with no gene match: 7.

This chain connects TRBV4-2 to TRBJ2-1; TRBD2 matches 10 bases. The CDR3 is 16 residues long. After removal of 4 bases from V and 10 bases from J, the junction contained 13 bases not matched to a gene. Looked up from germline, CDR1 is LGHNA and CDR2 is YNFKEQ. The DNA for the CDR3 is TGTGCCAGCAGCCCATCCGAGAGCGGGGGGGCCCACGAGCAGTTCTTC. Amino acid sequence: CASSPSESGGAHEQFF.

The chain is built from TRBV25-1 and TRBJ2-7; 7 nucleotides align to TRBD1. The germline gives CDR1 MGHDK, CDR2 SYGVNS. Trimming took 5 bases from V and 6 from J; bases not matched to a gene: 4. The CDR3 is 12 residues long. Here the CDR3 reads CASSPTGREQYF. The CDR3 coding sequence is TGTGCCAGCAGTCCGACAGGGCGCGAGCAGTACTTC.

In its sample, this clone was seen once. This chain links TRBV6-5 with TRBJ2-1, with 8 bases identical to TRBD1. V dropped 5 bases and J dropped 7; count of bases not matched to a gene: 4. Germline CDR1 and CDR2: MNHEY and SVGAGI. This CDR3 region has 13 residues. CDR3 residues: CASSQDRENEQFF. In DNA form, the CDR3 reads TGTGCCAGCAGTCAGGACAGGGAGAATGAGCAGTTCTTC.

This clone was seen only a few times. The CDR3: CASSRPTSPNTGELFF. The DNA of the CDR3 is TGTGCCAGCAGCCGTCCGACTAGCCCTAACACCGGGGAGCTGTTTTTT. This chain joins TRBV3-1 (or the pseudogene TRBV3-2) and TRBJ2-2, with TRBD2 identical over 7 bases. The CDR3 loop spans 16 amino acids. V dropped 4 bases and J dropped 2; count of bases not matched to a gene: 7. Per the germline V gene, CDR1 is LGHDT and CDR2 is YNNKEL (reference sequence).

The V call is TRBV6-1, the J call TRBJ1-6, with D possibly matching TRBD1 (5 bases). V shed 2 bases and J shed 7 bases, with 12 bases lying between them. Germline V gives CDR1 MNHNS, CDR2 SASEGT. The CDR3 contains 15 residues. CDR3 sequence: CASSEQGIKNSPLHF. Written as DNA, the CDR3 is TGTGCCAGCAGTGAACAGGGTATTAAGAATTCACCCCTCCACTTT.

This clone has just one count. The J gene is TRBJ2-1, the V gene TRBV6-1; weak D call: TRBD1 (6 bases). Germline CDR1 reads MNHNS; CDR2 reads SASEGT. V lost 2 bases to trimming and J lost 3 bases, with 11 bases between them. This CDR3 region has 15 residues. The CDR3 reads CASSEQGSVYNEQFF. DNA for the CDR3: TGTGCCAGCAGTGAACAGGGGTCCGTCTACAATGAGCAGTTCTTC.

The CDR3 protein is CATSRQENQPQHF. As DNA, the CDR3 is TGTGCCACCAGCAGACAGGAAAATCAGCCCCAGCATTTT. The rearrangement joins TRBV15 to TRBJ1-5; D is undetermined. The CDR3 has 13 residues. Trimming shortened V by 2 bases and J by 4 bases, and 6 bases separated the two germline ends. Germline V gene data show CDR1 as LNHNV and CDR2 as YYDKDF (reference sequence).

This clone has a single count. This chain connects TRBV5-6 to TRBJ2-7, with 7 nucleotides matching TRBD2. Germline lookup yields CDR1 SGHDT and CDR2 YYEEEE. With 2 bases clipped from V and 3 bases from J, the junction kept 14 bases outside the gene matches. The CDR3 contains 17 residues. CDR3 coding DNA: TGTGCCAGCAGCTTACCGGGACTACCGATTCATTACTACGAGCAGTACTTC. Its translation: CASSLPGLPIHYYEQYF.

The CDR3 spells CATSRDGAAPWNYGYTF. The CDR3 DNA sequence: TGTGCCACCAGCAGAGATGGGGCGGCCCCGTGGAACTATGGCTACACCTTC. This rearrangement joins TRBV15 to TRBJ1-2; TRBD1 is a possible D gene (5 bases). Germline CDR1 and CDR2: LNHNV and YYDKDF (reference sequence). The CDR3 runs 17 residues. V lost 0 bases, J lost 2 bases, and 16 bases lay in between.

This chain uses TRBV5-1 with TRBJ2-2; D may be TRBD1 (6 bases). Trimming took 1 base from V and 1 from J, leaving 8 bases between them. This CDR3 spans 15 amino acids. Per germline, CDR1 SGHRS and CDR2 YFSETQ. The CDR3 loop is CASSLRDMNTGELFF. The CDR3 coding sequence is TGCGCCAGCAGCTTGAGGGACATGAACACCGGGGAGCTGTTTTTT.

In nucleotides, the CDR3 is TGTGCCAGCAGTTTAAGGAGAGGCTATGGCTACACCTTC. It codes for CASSLRRGYGYTF. The genes are TRBV27 and TRBJ1-2; D is unresolved. CDR3 length: 13 residues. Germline V gene data show CDR1 as MNHEY and CDR2 as SMNVEV (reference sequence). Trimming stripped 2 bases from V and 4 bases from J, with 8 bases between.

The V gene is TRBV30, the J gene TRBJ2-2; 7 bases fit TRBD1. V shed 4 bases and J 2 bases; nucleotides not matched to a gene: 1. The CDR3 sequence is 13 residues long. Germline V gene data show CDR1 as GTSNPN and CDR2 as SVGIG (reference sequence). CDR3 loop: CAWTGGNTGELFF. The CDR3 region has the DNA TGTGCCTGGACAGGGGGTAACACCGGGGAGCTGTTTTTT.

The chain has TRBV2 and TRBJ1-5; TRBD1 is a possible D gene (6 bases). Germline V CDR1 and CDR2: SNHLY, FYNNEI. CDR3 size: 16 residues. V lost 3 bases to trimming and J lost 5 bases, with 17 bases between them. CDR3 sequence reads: CASSDPRQGNYQPQHF. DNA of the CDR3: TGTGCCAGCAGTGATCCCCGGCAGGGGAATTATCAGCCCCAGCATTTT.

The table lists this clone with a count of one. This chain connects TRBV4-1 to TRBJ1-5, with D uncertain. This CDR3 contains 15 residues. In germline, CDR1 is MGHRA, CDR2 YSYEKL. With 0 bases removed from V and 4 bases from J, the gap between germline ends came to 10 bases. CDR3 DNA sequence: TGCGCCAGCAGCCAAGATCGTGGCAATAATCAGCCCCAGCATTTT. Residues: CASSQDRGNNQPQHF.

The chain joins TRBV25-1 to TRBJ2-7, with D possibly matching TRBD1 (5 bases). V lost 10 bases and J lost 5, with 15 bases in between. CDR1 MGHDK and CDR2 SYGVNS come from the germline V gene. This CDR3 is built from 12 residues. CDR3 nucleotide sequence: TGTGCCACCCAGGGTAACGGTAACGAGCAGTACTTC. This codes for CATQGNGNEQYF.

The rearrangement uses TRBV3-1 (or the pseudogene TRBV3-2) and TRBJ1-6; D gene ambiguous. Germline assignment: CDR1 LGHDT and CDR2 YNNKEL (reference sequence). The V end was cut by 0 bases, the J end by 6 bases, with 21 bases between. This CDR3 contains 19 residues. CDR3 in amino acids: CASSQDLGVFGISNSPLHF. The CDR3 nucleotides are TGTGCCAGCAGCCAAGACCTCGGGGTTTTCGGCATATCTAATTCACCCCTCCACTTT.

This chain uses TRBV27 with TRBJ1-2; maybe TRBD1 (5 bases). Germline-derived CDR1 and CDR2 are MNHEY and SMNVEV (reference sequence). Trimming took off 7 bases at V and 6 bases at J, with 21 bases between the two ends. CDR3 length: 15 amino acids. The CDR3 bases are TGTGCCAGCACCCGAGATAGGAGCGGGACCGATGGCTACACCTTC. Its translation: CASTRDRSGTDGYTF.